The next 11 T cell receptor beta chains were all read from a single sample in a study of T cell changes during pregnancy in multiple sclerosis. TCRdb's copy holds only in-frame clones and misses some; the assay was immunoSEQ multiplex PCR. The data contain tens of thousands of clones, 88% of them seen just once; the ten biggest clones take up around 5.6%. Sequenced material: CD8+ T cells from peripheral blood mononuclear cells, taken after pregnancy. The origin of the receptors is a female donor in good health, enrolled as a control in a pregnancy study.

This clone came up once. The chain combines TRBV19 with TRBJ2-3, with 10 bases that match TRBD2. The CDR3 extends over 20 amino acids. Germline CDR1 LNHDA, CDR2 SQIVND (reference sequence). Losses at the gene ends were 5 bases for V and 1 base for J; bases not matched to a gene: 18. CDR3 in amino acids: CASSRCCLAGEKTRTDTQYF. As DNA, the CDR3 is TGTGCCAGTAGTCGATGTTGCCTAGCGGGGGAAAAAACCCGCACAGATACGCAGTATTTT.

The rearrangement links TRBV4-2 to TRBJ1-1; D is unresolved. Germline CDR1 LGHNA, CDR2 YNFKEQ. V was shortened by 0 bases and J by 5 bases, with 19 bases between the two germline ends. The length of the CDR3 is 17 residues. The CDR3 nucleotides read TGTGCCAGCAGCCAAGAAGCCCCACGGGGTCAGAAAACTGAAGCTTTCTTT. It codes for CASSQEAPRGQKTEAFF.

This clone came up a few times. This chain connects TRBV11-3 to TRBJ2-7; D is unclear. Germline V lookup: CDR1 SGHNT, CDR2 YENEEA. The CDR3 loop spans 15 amino acids. V dropped 0 bases and J dropped 3 bases, with 12 bases sitting between them. CDR3 region: CASSLDPSSDYEQYF. As DNA, the CDR3 is TGTGCCAGCAGCTTAGACCCGTCCAGCGACTACGAGCAGTACTTC.

The rearrangement uses TRBV5-6 and TRBJ2-7; 9 bases are a match to TRBD1. The germline V gene encodes CDR1 SGHDT and CDR2 YYEEEE. This CDR3 is 14 amino acids long. The V and J ends lost 4 bases and 7 bases, in that order; junction bases with no gene match: 9. For the CDR3, the DNA is TGTGCCAGCAGCACCCGACAGGGGGTCGAAGAGCAGTACTTC. Residues: CASSTRQGVEEQYF.

The gene calls are TRBV5-1 and TRBJ1-3, with 9 nucleotides matching TRBD1. The V gene's germline CDR1 is SGHRS and CDR2 YFSETQ. Trimming removed 3 bases from V and 9 bases from J; junction bases left unmatched: 7. This CDR3 spans 14 amino acids. CDR3: CASSWDRVEGTIYF. The CDR3 nucleotides read TGCGCCAGCAGCTGGGACAGGGTAGAGGGCACCATATATTTT.

The chain carries TRBV7-2 and TRBJ2-1; a possible D gene is TRBD2 (5 bases). This CDR3 has 15 residues. CDR1 and CDR2 from the germline V gene are SGHTA and FQGNSA. V lost 5 bases to trimming and J lost 0 bases, with 11 bases between them. The DNA of the CDR3 is TGTGCCAGCAGCCCCCGGGGAAGCTCCTACAATGAGCAGTTCTTC. Translating gives CASSPRGSSYNEQFF.

The V and J genes are TRBV7-9 and TRBJ2-7; weak D call: TRBD2 (7 bases). Per germline, CDR1 SEHNR and CDR2 FQNEAQ (reference sequence). The CDR3 runs to 13 residues. With 4 bases removed from V and 7 bases from J, the gap between germline ends came to 14 bases. This CDR3 is CASSSGGPGEQYF. Here the CDR3 DNA reads TGTGCCAGCAGCTCGGGGGGCCCGGGTGAGCAGTACTTC.

The chain links TRBV1 to TRBJ2-7; TRBD1 is taken as the D call from the table, unchecked against the DNA. TRBV1 is flagged as a pseudogene. This CDR3 region has 15 residues. The CDR3 DNA is TGCACCAGCAGCCAACAGGGGATAATAAGCTACGAGCAGTACTTC. Amino acid sequence: CTSSQQGIISYEQYF.

The chain carries TRBV30 and TRBJ1-4, with D perhaps TRBD1 (5 bases). V lost 1 base and J 7 bases, leaving 16 bases between the germline ends. Germline-derived CDR1 and CDR2 are GTSNPN and SVGIG (reference sequence). This CDR3 is 15 amino acids long. The CDR3 nucleotides are TGTGCCTGGAGTGGTGCGGGGGGGGTCGGTGAAAAACTGTTTTTT. Its protein product is CAWSGAGGVGEKLFF.

The chain recombines TRBV11-2 with TRBJ2-7; the D gene is possibly TRBD1 (6 bases). The CDR3 totals 13 residues. Germline values: CDR1 SGHAT, CDR2 FQNNGV. The V gene lost 4 bases and the J gene lost 2 bases, with 9 bases spanning the gap. The CDR3 nucleotides read TGTGCCAGCAGCTCAGGGGCCCCCTACGAGCAGTACTTC. Translation: CASSSGAPYEQYF.

This clone was seen just once. The V and J genes are TRBV19 and TRBJ1-5; 7 nucleotides match TRBD1. This CDR3 region has 12 residues. The V and J ends lost 6 bases and 7 bases, in that order; junction bases with no gene match: 3. Germline CDR1 reads LNHDA; CDR2 reads SQIVND (reference sequence). Written as DNA, the CDR3 is TGTGCCAGTAGGACAGGGAACCAGCCCCAGCATTTT. Its protein product is CASRTGNQPQHF.